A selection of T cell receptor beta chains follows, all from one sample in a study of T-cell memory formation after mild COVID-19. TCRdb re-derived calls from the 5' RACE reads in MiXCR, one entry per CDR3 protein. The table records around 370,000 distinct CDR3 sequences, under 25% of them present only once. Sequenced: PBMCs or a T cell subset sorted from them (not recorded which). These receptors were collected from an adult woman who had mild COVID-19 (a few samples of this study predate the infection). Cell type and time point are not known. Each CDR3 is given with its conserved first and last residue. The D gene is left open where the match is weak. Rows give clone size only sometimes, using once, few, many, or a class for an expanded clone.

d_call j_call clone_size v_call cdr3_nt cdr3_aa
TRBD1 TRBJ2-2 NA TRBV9 TGTGCCAGCGGCGATACTACCAGGGACAGACCATCAAGGACCGGGGAGCTGTTTTTT CASGDTTRDRPSRTGELFF
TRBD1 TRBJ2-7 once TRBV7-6 TGTGCCAGCAGCTCCCGACAGGGGAACGGCGAGCAGTACTTC CASSSRQGNGEQYF
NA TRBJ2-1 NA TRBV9 TGTGCCAGCAGCGTGCGGGAAGGCTCCTACAATGAGCAGTTCTTC CASSVREGSYNEQFF
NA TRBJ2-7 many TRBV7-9 TGTGCCAGCAGCGGGGGGCCGGGCGTCCTCTACGAGCAGTACTTC CASSGGPGVLYEQYF
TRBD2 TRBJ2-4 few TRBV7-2 TGTGCCAGCAGCTTCCCGGGACTACATCACCAGTACTTC CASSFPGLHHQYF
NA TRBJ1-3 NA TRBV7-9 TGTGCCAGCAGCTTAGGGGAGGAGCTCTCTGGAAACACCATATATTTT CASSLGEELSGNTIYF
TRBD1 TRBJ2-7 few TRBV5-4 TGTGCCAGCAGCCACTCGGACAGGGGCACGTACGAGCAGTACTTC CASSHSDRGTYEQYF
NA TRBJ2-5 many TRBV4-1 TGCGCCAGCAGCCAAGGGATGGCAGTAGAGACCCAGTACTTC CASSQGMAVETQYF
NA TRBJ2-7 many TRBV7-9 TGTGCCAGCAGTTGGGACGTCTACGAGCAGTACTTC CASSWDVYEQYF
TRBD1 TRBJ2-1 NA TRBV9 TGTGCCAGCAGCCGACAGGGGGCGTCCTCCAATGAGCAGTTCTTC CASSRQGASSNEQFF
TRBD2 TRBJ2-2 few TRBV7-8 TGTGCCAGCAGCATGTGGACTAGCGAATACGGGGAGCTGTTTTTT CASSMWTSEYGELFF
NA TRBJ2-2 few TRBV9 TGTGCCAGCAGCGCCACCGGGCCGATGTATGGGGAGCTGTTTTTT CASSATGPMYGELFF
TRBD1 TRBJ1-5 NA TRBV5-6 TGTGCCAGCAGCTTGGGCCCGATGGGACAGGGAATTCAGCCCCAGCATTTT CASSLGPMGQGIQPQHF
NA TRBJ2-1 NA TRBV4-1 TGCGCCAGCAGCCAATTCCCCCAGGGGAGCGGTGAGCAGTTCTTC CASSQFPQGSGEQFF
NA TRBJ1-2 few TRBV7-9 TGTGCCAGCAGCTTCGGAGGAGCTACCGGGAACTATGGCTACACCTTC CASSFGGATGNYGYTF
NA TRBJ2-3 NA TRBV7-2 TGTGCCAGCAGCTTAGTCCCAGATACGCAGTATTTT CASSLVPDTQYF
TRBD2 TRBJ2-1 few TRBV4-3 TGCGCCAGCAGTCCCGGGACTAGCGGGAACTATGAGCAGTTCTTC CASSPGTSGNYEQFF
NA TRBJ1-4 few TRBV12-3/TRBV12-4 TGTGCCAGCTGTTCCACCCGGGTTCTTAATGAAAAACTGTTTTTT CASCSTRVLNEKLFF
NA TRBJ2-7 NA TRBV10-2 TGCGCCAGCAGTGAGGCCCTGGGACCAGGAACAGGACAGTACTTC CASSEALGPGTGQYF
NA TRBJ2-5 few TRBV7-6 TGTGCCAGCATTTCCGGGACCCAAGAGACCCAGTACTTC CASISGTQETQYF
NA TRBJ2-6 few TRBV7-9 TGTGCCAGCAGCCCGGACACCCACTCTGGGGCCAACGTCCTGACTTTC CASSPDTHSGANVLTF
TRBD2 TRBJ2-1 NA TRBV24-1 TGTGCCACCAGTGATCTATGGACTAGCGGGGCGGATTACAATGAGCAGTTCTTC CATSDLWTSGADYNEQFF
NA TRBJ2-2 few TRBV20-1 TGCAGTGCTAGGAGGGGACACACGGCGAACACCGGGGAGCTGTTTTTT CSARRGHTANTGELFF
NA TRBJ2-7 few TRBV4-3 TGCGCCAGCAGCCTAGAGCGGACGGATACCTACGAGCAGTACTTC CASSLERTDTYEQYF
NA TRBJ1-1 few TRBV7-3 TGTGCCAGCAGACGAGAACCCTTGAACACTGAAGCTTTCTTT CASRREPLNTEAFF
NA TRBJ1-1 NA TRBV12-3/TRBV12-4 TGTGCCAGCTCCCTTTTTTGGGGGTATCGCACTGAAGCTTTCTTT CASSLFWGYRTEAFF
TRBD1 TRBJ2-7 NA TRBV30 TGTGCCTGGGCGGGACAGGGCTACGAGCAGTACTTC CAWAGQGYEQYF